What follows describes a single T cell receptor beta chain. Trimming took 3 bases from V and 9 from J, leaving 12 bases between them. The CDR3 runs to 12 residues. MiXCR, run by TCRdb on the RT-PCR reads, gives a single entry per CDR3 protein. The data hold 610,000 or so distinct CDR3 sequences, with 12% to 15% observed a single time. The data derive from a study of response to subunit inactivated influenza vaccine. The receptor was isolated from a middle-aged man who received an inactivated influenza vaccine. The V and J genes are TRBV12-3 or TRBV12-4 and TRBJ2-7; D gene ambiguous. The material sequenced was PBMCs from blood, taken 11 to 12 days after vaccination. CDR3 sequence reads: CASSLRGAVQYF. In nucleotides, the CDR3 is TGTGCCAGCAGTTTGAGAGGCGCGGTGCAGTACTTC.